Listed below are T cell receptor beta chains from one sample, sequenced in a study of cytomegalovirus exposure and HLA in healthy donors. The data were produced by immunoSEQ multiplex PCR, yet TCRdb's version contains in-frame clones alone and is incomplete. Of over 150,000 clones listed, approximately 67% were seen once; the top ten hold 4.5%. The sequencing input was PBMCs. These receptors all stem from a woman aged 18 to 35 in good health and CMV-seropositive. Both conserved end residues are part of each CDR3. The D gene is left open where the match is weak.

v_gene,d_gene,j_gene,CDR3aa
TRBV4-2,TRBD1,TRBJ1-1,CASSQEIPAGGITEAFF
TRBV11-2,.,TRBJ1-1,CASSPSVGGTEAFF
TRBV6-5,.,TRBJ2-1,CASSFSLATPGNEQFF
TRBV4-3,TRBD2,TRBJ2-1,CASSQDGAGGRNEQFF
TRBV6-6,TRBD2,TRBJ2-1,CASRLRGRASYNEQFF
TRBV2,.,TRBJ1-6,CASIQAPFNSPLHF
TRBV5-1,TRBD1,TRBJ2-3,CASSFGDRGVGTQYF
TRBV5-6,.,TRBJ2-7,CASSLGQNSYEQYF
TRBV18,.,TRBJ1-4,CASSPRGAKEKLFF
TRBV6-1,TRBD2,TRBJ2-3,CASSDTGGTDTQYF
TRBV5-1,.,TRBJ1-3,CASSRNGIFRQERGSGNTIYF
TRBV4-1,TRBD2,TRBJ2-5,CASSQDTFTLAGGSQYF
TRBV19,TRBD2,TRBJ2-7,CASNNGGGWLDEQYF
TRBV6-5,TRBD1,TRBJ2-7,CASSYRQGVIYEQYF
TRBV7-2,.,TRBJ2-3,CASSRWAGTSTDTQYF
TRBV2,TRBD1,TRBJ1-1,CALPRGQARTEAFF
TRBV5-1,.,TRBJ2-3,CASRLGVAATTDTQYF